The rows below give T cell receptor beta chains drawn from one sample of a study of T cell changes during pregnancy in multiple sclerosis. Libraries were prepared by immunoSEQ multiplex PCR; TCRdb keeps only in-frame clonotypes and omits some of them. The table lists roughly 46,000 clones, about 94% of them singletons. The specimen was CD8+ T cells from peripheral blood mononuclear cells, collected in the first trimester of pregnancy. The receptors derive from a female donor with multiple sclerosis, enrolled in a pregnancy study. Both conserved end residues are part of each CDR3. D genes are given only for firm matches. The size field is filled for only some rows; it gives once, few, many or a size class.

>TRBV4-1|NA|NA|TRBJ1-1
TGCGCCAGCAGCCAAGTATTAGACACTGAAGCTTTCTTT
CASSQVLDTEAFF
>TRBV19|NA|TRBD2|TRBJ2-3
TGTGCCAGTACCCTAGCGGGGGATGGGGCAGATACGCAGTATTTT
CASTLAGDGADTQYF
>TRBV27|NA|TRBD2|TRBJ2-1
TGTGCCAGCAGTCCTTCGACTAGCTCATTCTACAATGAGCAGTTCTTC
CASSPSTSSFYNEQFF
>TRBV27|NA|TRBD2|TRBJ2-2
TGTGCCAGCAGTTTAAGGTTGGGCGGGAGGGTCTACACCGGGGAGCTGTTTTTT
CASSLRLGGRVYTGELFF
>TRBV10-3|NA|TRBD2|TRBJ2-7
TGTGCCATCAGCGAGACTAGCGGGGACTACGAGCAGTACTTC
CAISETSGDYEQYF
>TRBV7-2|NA|NA|TRBJ2-2
TGTGCCAGCAGTCCAGGGTCCGGGGAGCTGTTTTTT
CASSPGSGELFF
>TRBV28|NA|TRBD2|TRBJ2-3
TGTGCCAGCAGTCATACTAGCGGGGAGGAAGCGGATACGCAGTATTTT
CASSHTSGEEADTQYF
>TRBV19|once|NA|TRBJ1-1
TGTGCCAGTAGTATAAGGCAGGGTGTGAACACTGAAGCTTTCTTT
CASSIRQGVNTEAFF
>TRBV19|NA|NA|TRBJ2-1
TGTGCCAGTAGACAACTCGCGACAATCTACAATGAGCAGTTCTTC
CASRQLATIYNEQFF
>TRBV5-1|medium-sized|NA|TRBJ2-2
TGCGCCAGCAGGACGGGCGGGGAGCTGTTTTTT
CASRTGGELFF
>TRBV2|NA|TRBD1|TRBJ2-7
TGTGCCAGCAGCACCGGGACAGGGAGCTCCTACGAGCAGTACTTC
CASSTGTGSSYEQYF
>TRBV12-5|NA|TRBD2|TRBJ2-5
TGTGCTAGTGCCCCGGGACTAGCGTTCCAAGAGACCCAGTACTTC
CASAPGLAFQETQYF
>TRBV27|once|NA|TRBJ2-2
TGTGCCAGCAGGTTTTTGGGGGGGAACACCGGGGAGCTGTTTTTT
CASRFLGGNTGELFF
>TRBV28|once|TRBD1|TRBJ2-7
TGTGCCAGCAGTTGGACAGGTTATAACCCCTACGAGCAGTACTTC
CASSWTGYNPYEQYF
>TRBV11-1|NA|TRBD1|TRBJ2-1
TGTGCCAGCAGTCCACGCGGCGGGACAGGGGTGGATGAGCAGTTCTTC
CASSPRGGTGVDEQFF
>TRBV7-8|NA|TRBD1|TRBJ1-5
TGTGCCAGCAGCACCCGGACAGGGGATCAGCCCCAGCATTTT
CASSTRTGDQPQHF
>TRBV6-5|NA|NA|TRBJ2-7
TGTGCCAGCAGGGGCGAAGGGGTCCCTTTTTACGAGCAGTACTTC
CASRGEGVPFYEQYF
>TRBV2|once|NA|TRBJ1-2
TGTGCCAGCAGTGAAGCGAACAGAGTCTACTATGGCTACACCTTC
CASSEANRVYYGYTF
>TRBV6-5|once|NA|TRBJ1-6
TGTGCCAGCAGTTACGCGGACATCAATTCACCCCTCCACTTT
CASSYADINSPLHF
>TRBV5-4|once|TRBD1|TRBJ2-7
TGTGCCAGCAGCGTTCGACAGGGGGCATCCTACGAGCAGTACTTC
CASSVRQGASYEQYF
>TRBV4-1|NA|NA|TRBJ2-5
TGCGCCAGCAGCCAAGAAGGGGCCACCGGGTGGACCCAGTACTTC
CASSQEGATGWTQYF
>TRBV2|NA|NA|TRBJ2-5
TGTGCCAGTTCGGGATCTCTAAGCGGAGAGACCCAGTACTTC
CASSGSLSGETQYF
>TRBV27|NA|TRBD2|TRBJ2-7
TGTGCCTCTGGGCCCATAGCGGGTGGCTACGAGCAGTACTTC
CASGPIAGGYEQYF
>TRBV10-3|few|NA|TRBJ1-1
TGTGCCATCAGTGAGTTCAGCACTGAAGCTTTCTTT
CAISEFSTEAFF
>TRBV7-9|NA|NA|TRBJ2-7
TGTGCCAGCAGCGCCCGGTCGTCCTACGAGCAGTACTTC
CASSARSSYEQYF
>TRBV10-3|once|NA|TRBJ1-1
TGTGCCATCGCACTCGAGGGGGTGACCCTGAACACTGAAGCTTTCTTT
CAIALEGVTLNTEAFF
>TRBV7-9|NA|NA|TRBJ1-1
TGTGCCAGCAGCCCGATCGGGGAGACTGAAGCTTTCTTT
CASSPIGETEAFF
>TRBV27|NA|NA|TRBJ1-1
TGTGCCAGCAGTTTAGATCCAGATGGTCGCACTGAAGCTTTCTTT
CASSLDPDGRTEAFF
>TRBV27|NA|NA|TRBJ2-1
TGTGCCAGCAGTTTACCCAACAATGAGCAGTTCTTC
CASSLPNNEQFF
>TRBV6-6|NA|TRBD2|TRBJ2-1
TGTGCCAGCAGTTTGGGCGGGAGGAATGAGCAGTTCTTC
CASSLGGRNEQFF
>TRBV9|NA|NA|TRBJ2-3
TGTGCCAGCAACTCCCTAGAGAGTGATACGCAGTATTTT
CASNSLESDTQYF
>TRBV6-5|once|TRBD2|TRBJ2-3
TGTGCCAGCATGGGGGGAGGGGTCACAGATACGCAGTATTTT
CASMGGGVTDTQYF
>TRBV29-1|NA|TRBD2|TRBJ2-2
TGCAGCGTGGGGGGACTAGCAGCCACCGGGGAGCTGTTTTTT
CSVGGLAATGELFF
>TRBV5-1|NA|TRBD1|TRBJ2-5
TGCGCCAGCAGCAGTCCCGGGACAGGCCAAGAGACCCAGTACTTC
CASSSPGTGQETQYF
>TRBV13|NA|TRBD2|TRBJ2-3
TGTGCCAGCAGCCCCTGGAGTAGCGGGAGCCCTAGCACAGATACGCAGTATTTT
CASSPWSSGSPSTDTQYF
>TRBV27|NA|NA|TRBJ1-4
TGTGCCAGCAGTGCATGGACATCTCCTAATGAAAAACTGTTTTTT
CASSAWTSPNEKLFF
>TRBV9|NA|NA|TRBJ1-5
TGTGCCAGCAGCGGGTTGAGTTCCAATCAGCCCCAGCATTTT
CASSGLSSNQPQHF